This T cell receptor (beta chain) was sequenced for a study of T-cell memory formation after mild COVID-19. Study background: The TCR clusters were mostly specific to one donor. Study-level results: The SARS-CoV-2 specificity of second-wave clones reaching peak at day 37 remained unverified. Clones which contracted sat mainly in CM and EM if CD4+, and in EMRA if CD8+.

The V end was cut by 8 bases, the J end by 4 bases, with 14 bases between. In germline, CDR1 is KGHSH, CDR2 LQKENI. This CDR3 spans 13 amino acids. This clonotype was detected only a few times. Its antigen is undetermined. Libraries for TCRalpha and TCRbeta carried sample barcodes and unique molecular identifiers via 5'RACE. TCRdb ran MiXCR on the 5' RACE reads and lists one entry per CDR3 protein. This table has hundreds of thousands of distinct CDR3 sequences, roughly 26% appearing once. The chain joins TRBV18 to TRBJ1-1; no firm D call. The receptor's source is an adult woman who had mild COVID-19 (a few samples of this study predate the infection). Cell type and time point are not known. The sequenced material came from PBMCs or a T cell subset sorted from them (not recorded which). Here the CDR3 DNA reads TGTGCCAGCATTTCGATAGTGGGCACTGAAGCTTTCTTT. Amino acids: CASISIVGTEAFF.